One sample yielded the 20 T cell receptor beta chains listed below, sequenced in a study of high-grade serous ovarian cancer treatment subgroups (dated by TCRdb to the early 2020s). Tumor samples were collected prior to definitive surgery or chemotherapy. The method was the immunoSEQ multiplex PCR assay. The table was pulled from immuneACCESS by TCRdb, which kept in-frame rearrangements only. Such tables lose some clones; where checked, under half of the loss comes from unresolved V genes, and the rest has no known cause. The sample has about 5,000 clones on record, around three quarters of them singletons. Jointly, the top ten make up approximately 15% of the sample. The sequenced sample consisted of tumor tissue. These receptors were taken from a human donor with high-grade serous ovarian cancer.

The chain joins TRBV7-6 to TRBJ2-1; no clear D. V gave up 2 bases and J gave up 1 base, with 12 bases separating them. Germline CDR1 reads SGHVS; CDR2 reads FNYEAQ. The CDR3 contains 16 residues. CDR3: CASSLQSPASYNEQFF. For the CDR3, the DNA is TGTGCCAGCAGCTTACAGAGTCCGGCTTCCTACAATGAGCAGTTCTTC.

The chain is built from TRBV5-4 and TRBJ2-2; the D call may be TRBD1 or TRBD2 (5 bases each). This CDR3 comprises 17 residues. V lost 6 bases and J lost 0, with 18 bases in between. Germline loops: CDR1 SGHNT, CDR2 YYREEE (reference sequence). DNA of the CDR3: TGTGCCAGCACCCTGACTAATGTGGGGGCGAACACCGGGGAGCTGTTTTTT. Its protein is CASTLTNVGANTGELFF.

This chain connects TRBV9 to TRBJ2-1; 8 nucleotides match TRBD1. Germline values: CDR1 SGDLS, CDR2 YYNGEE. After removal of 3 bases from V and 6 bases from J, the junction contained 5 bases not matched to a gene. This CDR3 has 14 amino acids. CDR3 sequence reads: CASSGRTGSNEQFF. The CDR3 bases are TGTGCCAGCAGCGGCCGGACAGGGAGCAATGAGCAGTTCTTC.

J is TRBJ1-3 and V is TRBV15; possibly TRBD1 for D (6 bases). The CDR3 spans 16 residues. Germline assignment: CDR1 LNHNV and CDR2 YYDKDF (reference sequence). With 0 bases removed from V and 2 bases from J, the gap between germline ends came to 11 bases. The CDR3 is CATSRDIGGPGNTIYF. The CDR3 region has the DNA TGTGCCACCAGCAGAGATATTGGGGGGCCTGGAAACACCATATATTTT.

This clone appeared a single time. DNA of the CDR3: TGTGCCAGCAGTTACGGCCCTATTAGCAATCAGCCCCAGCATTTT. Its translation is CASSYGPISNQPQHF. V gene TRBV28 combines with J gene TRBJ1-5; D unclear. CDR3 size: 15 residues. Germline V lookup: CDR1 MDHEN, CDR2 SYDVKM. Trimming cost V 4 bases and J 0 bases, with 10 bases left between them.

The chain employs TRBV27 and TRBJ1-2, with TRBD1 matching over 7 bases. The V segment lost 0 bases and the J segment 2 bases; nucleotides outside the gene matches: 0. Germline V gives CDR1 MNHEY, CDR2 SMNVEV (reference sequence). This CDR3 spans 14 amino acids. The CDR3 DNA sequence: TGTGCCAGCAGTTTATCGACAGGGAACTATGGCTACACCTTC. Residues: CASSLSTGNYGYTF.

The chain has TRBV6-5 and TRBJ2-7, with 9 bases matching TRBD2. Germline V CDR1 and CDR2: MNHEY, SVGAGI. The CDR3 covers 14 residues. Trimming took 8 bases from V and 3 from J; bases not matched to a gene: 8. CDR3 in DNA: TGTGCCAGCGGGTCGCGGGGGGGGGACTACGAGCAGTACTTC. Translated: CASGSRGGDYEQYF.

The chain employs TRBV6-5 and TRBJ1-3; no definite D call. This CDR3 comprises 13 residues. Germline CDR1 and CDR2: MNHEY and SVGAGI. Trimming removed 2 bases at V and 3 bases at J, with 5 bases between. For the CDR3, the DNA is TGTGCCAGCAGTTACAGAGGTGGAAACACCATATATTTT. Translated: CASSYRGGNTIYF.

DNA for the CDR3: TGTGCCAGCAGCTTGACTAGCGGCCCTAGGGAGACCCAGTACTTC. Its translation: CASSLTSGPRETQYF. V is TRBV7-3 and J is TRBJ2-5, with 9 positions matching TRBD2. The V gene end was trimmed by 3 bases and the J gene end by 5 bases; junction bases not matched to a gene: 7. CDR3 length equals 15 residues. Germline V gene sequence: CDR1 SGHTA, CDR2 FQGTGA.

This clone was detected a few times. The chain carries TRBV5-6 and TRBJ1-6; no reliable D call. The V end was cut by 3 bases, the J end by 7 bases, with 8 bases between. This CDR3 spans 13 amino acids. Germline V gene data show CDR1 as SGHDT and CDR2 as YYEEEE. The CDR3 nucleotides are TGTGCCAGCAGCTCGCCAACAAATTCACCCCTCCACTTT. This translates into CASSSPTNSPLHF.

The chain couples TRBV28 to TRBJ2-1; TRBD1 agrees at 10 bases. J gave up 11 bases and V 4 bases, and 8 bases lay outside the gene matches. Germline CDR1 MDHEN, CDR2 SYDVKM. This CDR3 spans 14 amino acids. This CDR3 reads CASSSGTGVEKQFF. DNA for the CDR3: TGTGCCAGCAGTTCCGGGACAGGGGTGGAGAAGCAGTTCTTC.

The J gene is TRBJ1-4, the V gene TRBV6-6; possibly TRBD1 for D (5 bases). V lost 5 bases to trimming and J lost 2 bases, with 9 bases between them. CDR1 and CDR2 from the germline V gene are MNHNY and SVGAGI (reference sequence). The CDR3 has 14 amino acids. The CDR3 DNA follows: TGTGCCAGCAGTCGGGGCTCGACTAATGAAAAACTGTTTTTT. It yields the protein CASSRGSTNEKLFF.

J is TRBJ2-5 and V is TRBV5-1, with D tentatively TRBD1 (6 bases). Trimming took off 2 bases at V and 1 base at J, with 9 bases between the two ends. The CDR3 length is 14 residues. CDR1 SGHRS and CDR2 YFSETQ come from the germline V gene. CDR3 protein: CASSLLGGQETQYF. The CDR3 DNA is TGCGCCAGCAGCTTATTAGGGGGCCAAGAGACCCAGTACTTC.

This rearrangement joins TRBV13 to TRBJ1-2, with a weak D call TRBD1 (6 bases). Per germline, CDR1 PRHDT and CDR2 FYEKMQ (reference sequence). The V and J ends lost 5 bases and 6 bases respectively, with 16 bases between them. The CDR3 loop spans 14 amino acids. The CDR3, as DNA: TGTGCCAGCAGCCCAATGGGGGGGGGCCATGGCTACACCTTC. This encodes CASSPMGGGHGYTF.

The rearrangement uses TRBV6-1 and TRBJ2-6; no reliable D call. Deletions cut 2 bases from V and 4 bases from J, with 12 bases between. The CDR3 contains 16 residues. CDR1 is MNHNS, CDR2 SASEGT, per germline. In DNA, the CDR3 is TGTGCCAGCAGTGAAACGGATGGCCCCGGGGCCAACGTCCTGACTTTC. Translation: CASSETDGPGANVLTF.

This clone occurred a few times. This sequence joins TRBV5-1 and TRBJ1-6; unclear D gene. The CDR3 sequence is 15 residues long. The germline V gene encodes CDR1 SGHRS and CDR2 YFSETQ. Trimming removed 5 bases at V and 6 bases at J, with 15 bases between. CDR3 coding DNA: TGCGCCAGCAGTGTCGGACTACGTACTAATTCACCCCTCCACTTT. This gives the protein CASSVGLRTNSPLHF.

The chain carries TRBV7-2 and TRBJ2-3; D is uncertain. Germline V gene lookup returns CDR1 SGHTA and CDR2 FQGNSA. The V end lost 5 bases, the J end lost 4 bases, and 10 bases lay between the germline ends. This CDR3 has 13 amino acids. CDR3 coding DNA: TGTGCCAGCAGCCTGGGCGGCGCAGATACGCAGTATTTT. Translating it yields CASSLGGADTQYF.

This clone was detected a few times. The V gene is TRBV19, the J gene TRBJ1-1; D is ambiguous. Trimming removed 3 bases at V and 0 bases at J, with 11 bases between. This CDR3 comprises 15 residues. Germline assignment: CDR1 LNHDA and CDR2 SQIVND (reference sequence). Here the CDR3 DNA reads TGTGCCAGTAGTATCTCGGCAGCTCTGAACACTGAAGCTTTCTTT. Translation gives CASSISAALNTEAFF.

V usage is TRBV9 and J usage is TRBJ2-3; no reliable D call. This CDR3 is built from 16 residues. Germline assignment: CDR1 SGDLS and CDR2 YYNGEE. V was shortened by 0 bases and J by 4 bases, with 15 bases between the two germline ends. CDR3 loop: CASSVDPGGSADTQYF. The CDR3 DNA sequence: TGTGCCAGCAGCGTAGACCCTGGCGGCAGCGCAGATACGCAGTATTTT.

V is TRBV5-4 and J is TRBJ1-4; D is ambiguous. Germline CDR1 and CDR2: SGHNT and YYREEE (reference sequence). This CDR3 has 11 amino acids. Trimming took off 4 bases at V and 11 bases at J, with 9 bases between the two ends. CDR3 in DNA: TGTGCCAGCAGCGTGCCGGTTAAACTGTTTTTT. Amino acid sequence: CASSVPVKLFF.